This paragraph reports one T cell receptor beta chain. The CDR3 spans 14 residues. Germline values: CDR1 MDHEN, CDR2 SYDVKM. With 2 bases removed from V and 4 bases from J, the gap between germline ends came to 8 bases. This sample's time point: baseline pretreatment blood. The treatment denotes: 15 Gy SBRT to primary tumor, nephrectomy 4 weeks later. Data came from immunoSEQ multiplex PCR; TCRdb stores just in-frame clones and leaves some out. The sample shows 100,000 or so clones, around 88% of them seen only once. The data are from a study of radiation and T cells in renal cell carcinoma. This receptor was identified in a man aged 45-65 years with renal cell carcinoma. The chain uses TRBV28 and TRBJ2-2, with a possible D match to TRBD1 (5 bases). This specimen consisted of blood, obtained from a patient whose treatment included radiotherapy and nephrectomy. The CDR3 here is CASSLHRGTGELFF. In DNA, the CDR3 is TGTGCCAGCAGTTTACATAGGGGCACCGGGGAGCTGTTTTTT. The full variable domain, in which reference TRBV28 and TRBJ2-2 provide the parts outside the CDR3, is DVKVTQSSRYLVKRTGEKVFLECVQDMDHENMFWYRQDPGLGLRLIYFSYDVKMKEKGDIPEGYSVSREKKERFSLILESASTNQTSMYLCASSLHRGTGELFFGEGSRLTVL.